Listed below are T cell receptor beta chains from one sample, sequenced in a study of shared clonotypes between healthy human individuals. Data came from immunoSEQ multiplex PCR; TCRdb stores just in-frame clones and leaves some out. The table has approximately 2.1 million clones, more than 80% seen once. The sample comprised naive CD4+ T cells from PBMCs. The receptors were gathered from a man younger than 30 in good health. Some clones in this sample may be carry-over from other donors' samples. CDR3s leave out the opening cysteine and the closing phenylalanine or tryptophan. Fields, in order: J gene, V gene, CDR3 protein.

>TRBJ1-5|TRBV19
ASSYDRAQGAQH
>TRBJ2-1|TRBV19
ATRKDNEQF
>TRBJ2-1|TRBV29-1
SVAGPPIEQF
>TRBJ1-1|TRBV28
ASSLGSGTKNTEAF
>TRBJ2-7|TRBV11-3
ASSLVQREGSYEQY
>TRBJ1-2|TRBV7-9
ASSLGLRTTNYGYT
>TRBJ2-2|TRBV15
ATRRTGYYTGELF
>TRBJ2-3|TRBV2
ASSPVSPGHTDTQY
>TRBJ2-1|TRBV7-2
ASSFPGLAVNNEQF
>TRBJ2-1|TRBV5-1
ASSFMGRASYNEQF
>TRBJ2-1|TRBV11-2
ASSLGVLAGVYEQF
>TRBJ1-3|TRBV18
ASSPGQANSGNTIY
>TRBJ2-3|TRBV9
ASSSGRVGDTQY
>TRBJ2-7|TRBV5-6
ASSLAQGGAQY
>TRBJ2-3|TRBV12-5
ASAKTSGTNTDTQY
>TRBJ1-4|TRBV19
ASSTRHFQSEKLF